The next 25 T cell receptor beta chains were all read from a single sample in a study of T-cell reconstitution after alpha-beta-depleted transplantation in children. A library of TCRbeta sequences, prepared with unique molecular identifiers, was generated. Via MiXCR, TCRdb re-called the PCR reads, giving one row per CDR3 protein. Of about 110,000 distinct CDR3 sequences listed, around 10% are singletons. The sequences come from PBMCs, collected before TCRalphabeta/CD19-depleted stem cell transplant. The source is a boy aged 2 to 9 with acute lymphoblastic leukemia, due to receive a stem cell transplant.

This clonotype showed up many times. The J gene is TRBJ2-1, the V gene TRBV5-5; 8 bases align to TRBD2. Trimming removed 6 bases from V and 5 bases from J; junction bases left unmatched: 7. Germline V gene lookup returns CDR1 SGHKS and CDR2 YYEKEE (reference sequence). There are 14 residues in the CDR3. CDR3 sequence (DNA): TGTGCCAGCAAGTCCCTAGCGGGCCACAATGAGCAGTTCTTC. It encodes CASKSLAGHNEQFF.

This clonotype was counted many times. CDR3 in DNA: TGTGCCAGCTCACCTGCGACAGGCAATCAGCCCCAGCATTTT. Translated: CASSPATGNQPQHF. This rearrangement joins TRBV18 to TRBJ1-5; TRBD1 might be the D (5 bases). CDR3 size: 14 residues. V dropped 3 bases and J dropped 2 bases, with 8 bases sitting between them. The germline V gene encodes CDR1 KGHSH and CDR2 LQKENI.

This clonotype showed up just a few times. The V call is TRBV6-1, the J call TRBJ1-2; 7 positions match TRBD1. Germline-derived CDR1 and CDR2 are MNHNS and SASEGT. The trim removed 6 bases at V and 0 bases at J, leaving 7 bases unmatched. The CDR3 consists of 15 residues. The chain's CDR3 is CASSWTGQPNYGYTF. As DNA, the CDR3 is TGTGCCAGCAGCTGGACGGGACAGCCTAACTATGGCTACACCTTC.

This clonotype showed up many times. V is TRBV5-1 and J is TRBJ2-3; TRBD2 matches at 11 bases. V dropped 4 bases and J dropped 2; count of bases not matched to a gene: 3. Germline-derived CDR1 and CDR2 are SGHRS and YFSETQ. The CDR3 consists of 15 residues. The DNA of the CDR3 is TGCGCCAGCAGCGAACTAGCGGGAGACACAGATACGCAGTATTTT. Its protein is CASSELAGDTDTQYF.

Here the CDR3 reads CASSDGLSGANVLTF. The CDR3 DNA reads TGTGCCAGCAGTGATGGGTTGTCTGGGGCCAACGTCCTGACTTTC. V usage is TRBV2 and J usage is TRBJ2-6; D not certain. The CDR3 spans 15 residues. The germline gives CDR1 SNHLY, CDR2 FYNNEI. The V end lost 3 bases, the J end lost 1 base, and 7 bases lay between the germline ends.

The rearrangement joins TRBV7-3 to TRBJ2-7; weak D call: TRBD1 (6 bases). V lost 4 bases, J lost 2 bases, and 21 bases lay in between. This CDR3 has 17 residues. Germline lookup yields CDR1 SGHTA and CDR2 FQGTGA. This chain's CDR3 is CASSSSAGAISPYEQYF. The CDR3 DNA sequence: TGTGCCAGCAGCTCCTCAGCAGGGGCTATCTCTCCCTACGAGCAGTACTTC.

This clonotype was detected a few times. The chain combines TRBV12-3 or TRBV12-4 with TRBJ2-7; D is possibly TRBD2 (5 bases). The length of the CDR3 is 13 residues. Trimming stripped 6 bases from V and 4 bases from J, with 13 bases between. The CDR3: CASSRSRAYEQYF. The CDR3 coding sequence is TGTGCCAGCAGCCGCTCGAGGGCTTACGAGCAGTACTTC.

The chain links TRBV7-2 to TRBJ2-2; 7 bases fit TRBD2. Germline values: CDR1 SGHTA, CDR2 FQGNSA. Trimming took 3 bases from V and 3 from J; bases not matched to a gene: 7. The CDR3 is made up of 16 amino acids. The CDR3 nucleotides are TGTGCCAGCAGCTTTTCGGAGCGGGGATACACCGGGGAGCTGTTTTTT. Amino acids: CASSFSERGYTGELFF.

This clonotype was found many times. The chain carries TRBV20-1 and TRBJ2-1, with 10 bases identical to TRBD2. The CDR3 loop spans 21 amino acids. Germline lookup yields CDR1 DFQATT and CDR2 SNEGSKA (reference sequence). V shed 2 bases, J shed 0 bases, and the junction held 19 bases outside the gene matches. CDR3 region: CSARPPTATSGLRSSYNEQFF. The CDR3 DNA follows: TGCAGTGCTAGACCCCCTACGGCGACTAGCGGGCTCAGGAGCTCCTACAATGAGCAGTTCTTC.

This clonotype was observed a few times. The chain employs TRBV12-3 or TRBV12-4 and TRBJ1-4, with D unresolved. The V gene lost 2 bases and the J gene lost 1 base, with 11 bases spanning the gap. The CDR3 is made up of 16 amino acids. CDR3 sequence: CASSLREVRTNEKLFF. Written as DNA, the CDR3 is TGTGCCAGCAGTTTAAGAGAGGTTAGAACTAATGAAAAACTGTTTTTT.

In its sample, this clonotype was seen a few times. This sequence joins TRBV7-6 and TRBJ2-7, with 10 bases lining up with TRBD1. Germline V gene sequence: CDR1 SGHVS, CDR2 FNYEAQ. This CDR3 has 15 residues. V was pared by 5 bases and J by 1 base, with 5 bases of the junction left unmatched. CDR3 loop: CASSPGGQGSYEQYF. The CDR3 bases are TGTGCCAGCAGCCCAGGGGGACAGGGGTCCTACGAGCAGTACTTC.

The chain recombines TRBV5-1 with TRBJ2-6; the D gene is possibly TRBD2 (7 bases). The length of the CDR3 is 16 residues. The germline V and J ends were trimmed by 4 bases and 0 bases, with 11 bases remaining between them. The germline V gene has CDR1 SGHRS and CDR2 YFSETQ. Written as DNA, the CDR3 is TGCGCCAGCAGCGGGGGGGGCTTCTCTGGGGCCAACGTCCTGACTTTC. It translates to CASSGGGFSGANVLTF.

DNA for the CDR3: TGTGCCAGCTCACCTCCACAGGGGGCGAGCGAGCAGTACTTC. The encoded protein is CASSPPQGASEQYF. The V and J genes are TRBV18 and TRBJ2-7; 9 bases line up with TRBD1. The V segment lost 3 bases and the J segment 6 bases; nucleotides outside the gene matches: 6. This CDR3 has 14 residues. From germline, CDR1 is KGHSH and CDR2 LQKENI.

In its sample, this clonotype was seen many times. This chain joins TRBV6-5 and TRBJ2-7; the D call may be TRBD1 or TRBD2 (5 bases each). The germline V gene encodes CDR1 MNHEY and CDR2 SVGAGI. V was shortened by 3 bases and J by 7 bases, with 16 bases between the two germline ends. CDR3 length equals 14 residues. As DNA, the CDR3 is TGTGCCAGCAGTTATTCGGCCGGGTGGGGGGAGCAGTACTTC. It codes for CASSYSAGWGEQYF.

This clonotype was seen only a few times. J is TRBJ2-5 and V is TRBV5-8; no clear D gene. Trimming stripped 3 bases from V and 4 bases from J, with 10 bases between. The germline gives CDR1 SGHTS, CDR2 YDEGEE. This CDR3 has 13 amino acids. CDR3 coding DNA: TGTGCCAGCAGCTCCGACACGCGAGAGACCCAGTACTTC. Amino acid sequence: CASSSDTRETQYF.

This clonotype was detected many times. The chain uses TRBV7-2 and TRBJ2-7, with 8 bases that match TRBD1. The J segment lost 2 bases and the V segment lost 2 bases, leaving 8 bases of the junction unmatched. Germline CDR1 reads SGHTA; CDR2 reads FQGNSA. The CDR3 has 16 amino acids. CDR3 in DNA: TGTGCCAGCAGCTTAAGGGGGGACAGGCTGGCCTACGAGCAGTACTTC. The encoded protein is CASSLRGDRLAYEQYF.

This clonotype showed up just a few times. This chain joins TRBV5-1 and TRBJ2-1; the match to TRBD1 covers 8 bases. After removal of 0 bases from V and 3 bases from J, the junction contained 5 bases not matched to a gene. This CDR3 is built from 16 residues. Germline V gene data show CDR1 as SGHRS and CDR2 as YFSETQ. CDR3 amino acids: CASSLVPGGLYNEQFF. For the CDR3, the DNA is TGCGCCAGCAGCTTGGTACCAGGGGGCCTCTACAATGAGCAGTTCTTC.

This clonotype was observed a handful of times. The rearrangement joins TRBV10-2 to TRBJ1-2; 7 nucleotides match TRBD1. The V gene's germline CDR1 is WSHSY and CDR2 SAAADI. The CDR3 runs to 12 residues. The V and J ends lost 6 bases and 8 bases, in that order; junction bases with no gene match: 6. The CDR3 reads CASRDGDSGYTF. The CDR3 coding sequence is TGCGCCAGCAGGGACGGGGACAGCGGCTACACCTTC.

In this sample, this clonotype turned up many times. The chain is built from TRBV10-3 and TRBJ2-3; 13 bases map to TRBD2. CDR3 length: 15 amino acids. CDR1 and CDR2 from the germline V gene are ENHRY and SYGVKD. V trimming: 5 bases; J trimming: 7 bases; junction bases outside the gene matches: 6. This CDR3 is CAISLGLAGENTQYF. In DNA form, the CDR3 reads TGTGCCATCAGTCTTGGACTAGCGGGAGAGAATACGCAGTATTTT.

About this clonotype itself: Since a much larger clone is just one base distant, this may be a read error. The chain employs TRBV20-1 and TRBJ2-1, with TRBD1 as a possible D gene (6 bases). Germline-derived CDR1 and CDR2 are DFQATT and SNEGSKA (reference sequence). The CDR3 extends over 16 amino acids. In nucleotides, the CDR3 is TGCAGTGCTAGAACAGGGTTTTCGAGCTCCTACAATGAGGAGTTCTTC. Encoded protein: CSARTGFSSSYNEEFF.

This clonotype appeared a few times. The chain employs TRBV30 and TRBJ2-5, with D possibly being TRBD1 (6 bases). Germline CDR1 reads GTSNPN; CDR2 reads SVGIG (reference sequence). V was shortened by 0 bases and J by 1 base, with 9 bases between the two germline ends. The CDR3 has 14 amino acids. The chain's CDR3 is CAWSVTGLQETQYF. In DNA form, the CDR3 reads TGTGCCTGGAGTGTTACAGGGCTCCAAGAGACCCAGTACTTC.

The chain has TRBV7-6 and TRBJ2-1, with 7 nucleotides matching TRBD2. V lost 5 bases to trimming and J lost 15 bases; unmatched junction nucleotides: 10. There are 12 residues in the CDR3. From germline, CDR1 is SGHVS and CDR2 FNYEAQ. The CDR3 protein is CASSRGGSGLFF. CDR3 sequence (DNA): TGTGCCAGCAGCCGGGGCGGGAGTGGTCTGTTCTTC.

This chain uses TRBV7-9 with TRBJ2-4, with D uncertain. CDR3 size: 15 residues. Per the germline V gene, CDR1 is SEHNR and CDR2 is FQNEAQ (reference sequence). V dropped 3 bases and J dropped 1 base, with 10 bases sitting between them. This CDR3 is CASSLGSGAKNIQYF. The CDR3 nucleotides are TGTGCCAGCAGCTTGGGTTCCGGGGCCAAAAACATTCAGTACTTC.

In its sample, this clonotype was seen a few times. This chain links TRBV5-6 with TRBJ2-2; 10 positions match TRBD2. Germline-derived CDR1 and CDR2 are SGHDT and YYEEEE. Trimming took 6 bases from V and 1 from J; bases not matched to a gene: 3. The CDR3 sequence is 15 residues long. CDR3 loop: CASTTSGWNTGELFF. Here the CDR3 DNA reads TGTGCCAGCACGACTAGCGGGTGGAACACCGGGGAGCTGTTTTTT. The variable domain in full, completed from reference TRBV5-6 and TRBJ2-2, reads DAGVTQSPTHLIKTRGQQVTLRCSPKSGHDTVSWYQQALGQGPQFIFQYYEEEERQRGNFPDRFSGHQFPNYSSELNVNALLLGDSALYLCASTTSGWNTGELFFGEGSRLTVL.

The rearrangement joins TRBV20-1 to TRBJ2-1, with unresolved D. CDR1 is DFQATT, CDR2 SNEGSKA, per germline (reference sequence). CDR3 size: 14 residues. V shed 5 bases and J shed 1 base, with 12 bases lying between them. The CDR3 sequence: CSAQPGLSYNEQFF. The DNA for the CDR3 is TGCAGTGCTCAACCGGGCCTTTCCTACAATGAGCAGTTCTTC.